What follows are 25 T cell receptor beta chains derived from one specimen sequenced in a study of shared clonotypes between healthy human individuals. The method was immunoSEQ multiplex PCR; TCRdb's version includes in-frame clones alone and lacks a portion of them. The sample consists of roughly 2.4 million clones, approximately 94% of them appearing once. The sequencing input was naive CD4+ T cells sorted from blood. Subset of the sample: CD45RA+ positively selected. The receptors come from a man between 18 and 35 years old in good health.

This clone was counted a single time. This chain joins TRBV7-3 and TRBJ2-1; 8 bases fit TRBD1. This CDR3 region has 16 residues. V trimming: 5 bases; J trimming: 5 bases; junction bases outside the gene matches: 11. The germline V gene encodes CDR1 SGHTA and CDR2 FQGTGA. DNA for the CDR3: TGTGCCAGCAGCCCAGACAGGGGAAATATCCACAATGAGCAGTTCTTC. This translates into CASSPDRGNIHNEQFF.

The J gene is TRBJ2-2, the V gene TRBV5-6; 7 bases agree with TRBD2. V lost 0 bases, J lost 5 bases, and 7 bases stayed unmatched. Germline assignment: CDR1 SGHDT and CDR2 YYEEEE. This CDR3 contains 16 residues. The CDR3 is CASSLAGRVKTGELFF. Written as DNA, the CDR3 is TGTGCCAGCAGCTTGGCGGGGAGGGTAAAGACCGGGGAGCTGTTTTTT.

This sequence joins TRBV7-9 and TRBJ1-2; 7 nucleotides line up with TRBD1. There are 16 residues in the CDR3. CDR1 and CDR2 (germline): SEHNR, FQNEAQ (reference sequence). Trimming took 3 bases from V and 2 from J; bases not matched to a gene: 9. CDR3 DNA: TGTGCCAGCAGCTTCGGGACAGACAAAACGAACTATGGCTACACCTTC. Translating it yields CASSFGTDKTNYGYTF.

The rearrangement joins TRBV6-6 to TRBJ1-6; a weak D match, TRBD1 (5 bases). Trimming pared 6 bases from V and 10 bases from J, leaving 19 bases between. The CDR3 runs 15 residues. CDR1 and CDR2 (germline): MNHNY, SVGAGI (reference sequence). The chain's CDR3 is CASRLLRGAESPLHF. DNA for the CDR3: TGTGCCAGCAGGCTCCTACGCGGGGCTGAGTCACCCCTCCACTTT.

The CDR3 loop reads CASSHGRLWAEDYEQYF. The CDR3 nucleotides are TGCGCCAGCAGCCACGGGAGATTGTGGGCCGAGGATTACGAGCAGTACTTC. The chain combines TRBV4-1 with TRBJ2-7; tentative D call: TRBD2 (6 bases). Germline V gives CDR1 MGHRA, CDR2 YSYEKL. V was shortened by 3 bases and J by 4 bases, with 22 bases between the two germline ends. CDR3 length equals 17 residues.

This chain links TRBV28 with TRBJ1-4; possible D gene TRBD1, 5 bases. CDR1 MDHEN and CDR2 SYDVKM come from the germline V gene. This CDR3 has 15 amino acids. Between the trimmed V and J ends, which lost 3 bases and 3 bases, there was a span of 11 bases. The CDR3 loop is CASSFAGKANEKLFF. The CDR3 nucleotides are TGTGCCAGCAGTTTTGCAGGGAAGGCTAATGAAAAACTGTTTTTT. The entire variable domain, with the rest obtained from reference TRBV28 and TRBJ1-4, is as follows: DVKVTQSSRYLVKRTGEKVFLECVQDMDHENMFWYRQDPGLGLRLIYFSYDVKMKEKGDIPEGYSVSREKKERFSLILESASTNQTSMYLCASSFAGKANEKLFFGSGTQLSVL.

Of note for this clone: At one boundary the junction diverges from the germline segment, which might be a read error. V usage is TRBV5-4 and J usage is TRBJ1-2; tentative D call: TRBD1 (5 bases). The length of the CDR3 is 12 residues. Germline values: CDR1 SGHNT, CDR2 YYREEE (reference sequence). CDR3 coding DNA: TGTGCCAGCAGCCTCAGTCCCCGGGACCGCTGCTTC. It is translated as CASSLSPRDRCF.

CDR3 DNA: TGTGCCAGCAGCTCCGGCCCCCGGGACAGTTACAATGAGCAGTTCTTC. Its protein product is CASSSGPRDSYNEQFF. This sequence joins TRBV5-4 and TRBJ2-1; TRBD1 matches 7 bases. This CDR3 contains 16 residues. Trimming removed 3 bases from V and 4 bases from J; junction bases left unmatched: 10. The germline V gene has CDR1 SGHNT and CDR2 YYREEE (reference sequence).

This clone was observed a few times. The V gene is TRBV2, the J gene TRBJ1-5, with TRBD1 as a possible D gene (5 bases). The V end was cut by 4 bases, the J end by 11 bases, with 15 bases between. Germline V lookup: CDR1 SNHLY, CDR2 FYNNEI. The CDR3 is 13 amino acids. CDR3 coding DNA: TGTGCCAGCAGTGGGCCAGGGAGGCAGGCCCAGCATTTT. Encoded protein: CASSGPGRQAQHF. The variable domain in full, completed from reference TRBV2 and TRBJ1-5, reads EPEVTQTPSHQVTQMGQEVILRCVPISNHLYFYWYRQILGQKVEFLVSFYNNEISEKSEIFDDQFSVERPDGSNFTLKIRSTKLEDSAMYFCASSGPGRQAQHFGDGTRLSIL.

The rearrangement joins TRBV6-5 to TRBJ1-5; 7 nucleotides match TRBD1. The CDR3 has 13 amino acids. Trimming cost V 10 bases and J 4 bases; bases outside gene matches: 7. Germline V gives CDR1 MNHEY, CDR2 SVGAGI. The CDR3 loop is CATAGGENQPQHF. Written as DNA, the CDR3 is TGTGCCACGGCAGGGGGTGAGAATCAGCCCCAGCATTTT.

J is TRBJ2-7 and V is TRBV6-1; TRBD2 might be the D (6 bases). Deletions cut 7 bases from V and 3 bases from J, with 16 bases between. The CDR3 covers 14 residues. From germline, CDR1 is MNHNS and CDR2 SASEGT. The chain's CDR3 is CASTWRGLSYEQYF. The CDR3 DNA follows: TGTGCCAGCACCTGGCGGGGTCTCAGCTACGAGCAGTACTTC.

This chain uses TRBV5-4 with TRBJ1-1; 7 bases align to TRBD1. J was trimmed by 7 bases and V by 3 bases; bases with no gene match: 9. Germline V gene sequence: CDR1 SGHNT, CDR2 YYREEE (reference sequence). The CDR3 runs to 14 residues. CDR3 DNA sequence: TGTGCCAGCAGCTCCGTGACAGGGAAAGGTGAAGCTTTCTTT. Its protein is CASSSVTGKGEAFF.

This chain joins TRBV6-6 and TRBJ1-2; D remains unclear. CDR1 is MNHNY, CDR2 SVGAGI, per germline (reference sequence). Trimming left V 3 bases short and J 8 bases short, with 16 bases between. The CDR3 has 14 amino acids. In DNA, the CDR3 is TGTGCCAGCAGTTATGATTCCCGGGTGGAAGGCTACACCTTC. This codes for CASSYDSRVEGYTF.

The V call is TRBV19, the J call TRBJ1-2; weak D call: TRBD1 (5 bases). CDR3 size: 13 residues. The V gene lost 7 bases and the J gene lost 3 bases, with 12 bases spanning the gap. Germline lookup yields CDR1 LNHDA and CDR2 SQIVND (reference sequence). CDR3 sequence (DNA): TGTGCCAGTACACCGACAGAGGACTATGGCTACACCTTC. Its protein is CASTPTEDYGYTF.

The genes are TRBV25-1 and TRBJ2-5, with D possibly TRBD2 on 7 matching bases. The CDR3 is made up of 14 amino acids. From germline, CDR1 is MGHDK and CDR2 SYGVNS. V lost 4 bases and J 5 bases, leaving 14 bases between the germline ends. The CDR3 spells CASSARGGAETQYF. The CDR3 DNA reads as TGTGCCAGCAGTGCGAGGGGGGGGGCTGAGACCCAGTACTTC.

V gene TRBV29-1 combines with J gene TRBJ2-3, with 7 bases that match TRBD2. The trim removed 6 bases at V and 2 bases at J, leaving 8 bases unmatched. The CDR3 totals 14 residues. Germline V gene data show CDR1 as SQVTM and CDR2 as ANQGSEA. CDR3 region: CSVAPSGFTDTQYF. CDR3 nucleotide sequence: TGCAGCGTGGCCCCTAGCGGTTTCACAGATACGCAGTATTTT.

CDR3 nucleotides: TGCGCCAGCAGTCCGGGACTAATGGGAGGAAACACCATATATTTT. This codes for CASSPGLMGGNTIYF. The chain employs TRBV5-1 and TRBJ1-3; D possibly corresponds to TRBD1 (5 bases). CDR3 length: 15 amino acids. Trimming took off 5 bases at V and 4 bases at J, with 16 bases between the two ends. From germline, CDR1 is SGHRS and CDR2 YFSETQ.

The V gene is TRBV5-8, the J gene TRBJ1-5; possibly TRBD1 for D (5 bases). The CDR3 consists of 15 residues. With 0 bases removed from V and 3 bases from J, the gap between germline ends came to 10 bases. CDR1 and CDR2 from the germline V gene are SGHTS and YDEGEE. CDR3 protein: CASSLAAGSNQPQHF. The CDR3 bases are TGTGCCAGCAGCTTGGCCGCAGGGTCCAATCAGCCCCAGCATTTT.

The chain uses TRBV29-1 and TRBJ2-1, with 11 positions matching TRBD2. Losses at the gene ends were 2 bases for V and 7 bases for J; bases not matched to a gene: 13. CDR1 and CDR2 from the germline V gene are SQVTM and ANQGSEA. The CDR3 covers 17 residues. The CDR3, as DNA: TGCAGCGTTGAATATTCCAGACTAGCGGGAAGGTGGAATGAGCAGTTCTTC. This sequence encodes CSVEYSRLAGRWNEQFF.

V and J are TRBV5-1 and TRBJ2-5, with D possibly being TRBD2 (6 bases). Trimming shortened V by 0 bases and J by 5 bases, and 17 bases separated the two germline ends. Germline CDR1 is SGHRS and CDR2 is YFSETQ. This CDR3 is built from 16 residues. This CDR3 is CASSLEEIAGRETQYF. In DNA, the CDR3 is TGCGCCAGCAGCTTGGAGGAAATCGCGGGACGGGAGACCCAGTACTTC. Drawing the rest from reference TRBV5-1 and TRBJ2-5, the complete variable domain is KAGVTQTPRYLIKTRGQQVTLSCSPISGHRSVSWYQQTPGQGLQFLFEYFSETQRNKGNFPGRFSGRQFSNSRSEMNVSTLELGDSALYLCASSLEEIAGRETQYFGPGTRLLVL.

The CDR3 loop is CAWSQLDRLTAKNIQYF. In DNA, the CDR3 is TGTGCCTGGAGCCAATTGGACAGGCTCACAGCCAAAAACATTCAGTACTTC. J is TRBJ2-4 and V is TRBV30; 7 bases agree with TRBD1. After removal of 3 bases from V and 0 bases from J, the junction contained 11 bases not matched to a gene. This CDR3 contains 17 residues. Germline loops: CDR1 GTSNPN, CDR2 SVGIG (reference sequence).

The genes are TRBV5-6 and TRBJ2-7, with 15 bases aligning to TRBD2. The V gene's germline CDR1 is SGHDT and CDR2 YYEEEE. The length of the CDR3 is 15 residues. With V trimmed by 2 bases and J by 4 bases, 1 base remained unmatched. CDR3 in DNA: TGTGCCAGCAGCTTCGGGACTAGCGGGAGGTACGAGCAGTACTTC. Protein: CASSFGTSGRYEQYF.

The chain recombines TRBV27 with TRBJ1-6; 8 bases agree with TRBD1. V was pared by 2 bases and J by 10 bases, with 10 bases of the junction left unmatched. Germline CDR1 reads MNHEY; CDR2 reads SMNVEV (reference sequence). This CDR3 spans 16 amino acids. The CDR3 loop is CASSLGSGGVESPLHF. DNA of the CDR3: TGTGCCAGCAGTTTAGGGTCAGGGGGCGTAGAATCACCCCTCCACTTT.

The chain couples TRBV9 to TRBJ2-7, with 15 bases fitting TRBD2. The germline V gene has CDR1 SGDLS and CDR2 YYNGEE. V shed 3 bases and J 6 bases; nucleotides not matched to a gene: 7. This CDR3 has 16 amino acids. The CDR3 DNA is TGTGCCAGCAGCGCTGCACAGGGACTAGCGGGGGGCGAGCAGTACTTC. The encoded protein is CASSAAQGLAGGEQYF.

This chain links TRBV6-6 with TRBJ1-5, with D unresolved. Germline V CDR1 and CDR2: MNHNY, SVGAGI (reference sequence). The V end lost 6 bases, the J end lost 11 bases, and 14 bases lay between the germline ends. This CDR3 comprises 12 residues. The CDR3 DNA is TGTGCCAGCAGGCCAGGTGGGGAAACCCAGCATTTT. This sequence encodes CASRPGGETQHF.